These 8 T cell receptor beta chains came from one sample sequenced in a study of T cell repertoires in cytomegalovirus infection. In TCRdb, the reads were re-called with MiXCR into one record per CDR3 protein. This table holds some 350,000 distinct CDR3 sequences, almost 30% found once. What these receptors recognize is not known. The sequences come from cultured PBMCs, collected from culture after CMV antigen stimulation. The receptor set was obtained from a human donor in good health (CMV status not recorded). Some clones in this sample may be carry-over from other donors' samples.

This rearrangement joins TRBV7-3 to TRBJ2-1; 15 bases match TRBD2. With V trimmed by 4 bases and J by 7 bases, 2 bases remained unmatched. Germline V lookup: CDR1 SGHTA, CDR2 FQGTGA. This CDR3 comprises 15 residues. CDR3 in amino acids: CASSWTSGGANEQFF. CDR3 nucleotides: TGTGCCAGCAGCTGGACTAGCGGGGGGGCGAATGAGCAGTTCTTC.

This clonotype was seen a handful of times. The V call is TRBV27, the J call TRBJ1-2; 7 bases agree with TRBD1. Trimming removed 3 bases from V and 8 bases from J; junction bases left unmatched: 6. The CDR3 totals 13 residues. Germline CDR1 is MNHEY and CDR2 is SMNVEV (reference sequence). CDR3 sequence reads: CASSLTGFWGYTF. CDR3 nucleotides: TGTGCCAGCAGTTTGACAGGGTTCTGGGGCTACACCTTC.

This chain uses TRBV28 with TRBJ2-5, with TRBD2 matching 16 bases. J was trimmed by 4 bases and V by 6 bases; bases with no gene match: 11. Germline V gene data show CDR1 as MDHEN and CDR2 as SYDVKM. The CDR3 extends over 18 amino acids. CDR3 DNA sequence: TGTGCCAGCAGGGGACAGGGGACTAGCGGGAGGGCCCGAGAGACCCAGTACTTC. It is translated as CASRGQGTSGRARETQYF.

This clonotype was found many times. The J gene is TRBJ1-4, the V gene TRBV7-6, with D perhaps TRBD1 (5 bases). CDR3 length: 15 residues. V was cut by 3 bases and J by 3 bases, with 11 bases left in between. Germline CDR1 reads SGHVS; CDR2 reads FNYEAQ. CDR3 nucleotide sequence: TGTGCCAGCAGCTTCGGCTGGGGGGCTAATGAAAAACTGTTTTTT. It specifies CASSFGWGANEKLFF.

This chain links TRBV11-3 with TRBJ2-2, with 9 bases matching TRBD2. V trimming: 5 bases; J trimming: 5 bases; junction bases outside the gene matches: 15. CDR1 and CDR2 (germline): SGHNT, YENEEA. This CDR3 is 18 amino acids long. The CDR3 here is CASSRAAFSGSGTGELFF. The CDR3 DNA sequence: TGTGCCAGCAGCCGAGCGGCTTTTAGCGGGAGTGGGACCGGGGAGCTGTTTTTT.

This clonotype was observed a handful of times. The chain has TRBV11-2 and TRBJ1-5, with unresolved D. The CDR3 consists of 12 residues. Looked up from germline, CDR1 is SGHAT and CDR2 is FQNNGV. Trimming took off 5 bases at V and 7 bases at J, with 9 bases between the two ends. The CDR3 DNA is TGTGCCAGCAGCCGCCCAGGACAGCCCCAGCATTTT. Protein: CASSRPGQPQHF.

This rearrangement joins TRBV20-1 to TRBJ1-2, with D hard to call. Looked up from germline, CDR1 is DFQATT and CDR2 is SNEGSKA (reference sequence). V was clipped by 5 bases and J by 3 bases, with 19 bases between them. This CDR3 is built from 15 residues. DNA of the CDR3: TGCAGTGCTCAACGGCGGGCCGAAGGAGACTATGGCTACACCTTC. Amino acid sequence: CSAQRRAEGDYGYTF.

Ten or more counts support this clonotype. The chain uses TRBV27 and TRBJ2-7, with a weak D call TRBD2 (5 bases). Germline loops: CDR1 MNHEY, CDR2 SMNVEV (reference sequence). With 3 bases removed from V and 7 bases from J, the gap between germline ends came to 16 bases. CDR3 length: 14 amino acids. The DNA for the CDR3 is TGTGCCAGCAGTTTCAAGGAGTACTCGGGGGAGCAGTACTTC. Amino acids: CASSFKEYSGEQYF.